What follows describes a single TCR beta chain. These data belong to a study of blood T cell repertoires in COVID-19. For the study at large: Nucleic acid was either cDNA or gDNA, and it came from T cells, B-cell-depleted T cells, or PBMCs.

Libraries were prepared by immunoSEQ multiplex PCR; TCRdb keeps only in-frame clonotypes and omits some of them. The sample holds about 100,000 clones, 70% to 90% seen once. Sequencing used peripheral blood. This TCR was sampled from a human donor in a cohort sampled during active COVID-19.

CDR3 nucleotides: TGCAGCGTTGAAGATTGGACAGATCCATCAACTAATGAAAAACTGTTTTTT. Protein: CSVEDWTDPSTNEKLFF. The rearrangement joins TRBV29-1 to TRBJ1-4; TRBD1 is a possible D gene (6 bases). The V gene's germline CDR1 is SQVTM and CDR2 ANQGSEA. The CDR3 contains 17 residues. Trimming removed 0 bases from V and 0 bases from J, with 14 bases in between.